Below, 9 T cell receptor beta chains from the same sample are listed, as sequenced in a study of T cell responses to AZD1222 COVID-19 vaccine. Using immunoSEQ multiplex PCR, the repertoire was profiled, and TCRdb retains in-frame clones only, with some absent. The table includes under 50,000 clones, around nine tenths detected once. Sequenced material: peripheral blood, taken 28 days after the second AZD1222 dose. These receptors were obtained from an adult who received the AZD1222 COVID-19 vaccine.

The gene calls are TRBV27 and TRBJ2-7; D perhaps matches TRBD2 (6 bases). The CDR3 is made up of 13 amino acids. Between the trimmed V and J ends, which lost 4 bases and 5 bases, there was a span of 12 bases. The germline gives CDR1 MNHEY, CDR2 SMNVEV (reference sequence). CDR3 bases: TGTGCCAGCAGTTCATGGGGGGTAGACGAGCAGTACTTC. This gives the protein CASSSWGVDEQYF.

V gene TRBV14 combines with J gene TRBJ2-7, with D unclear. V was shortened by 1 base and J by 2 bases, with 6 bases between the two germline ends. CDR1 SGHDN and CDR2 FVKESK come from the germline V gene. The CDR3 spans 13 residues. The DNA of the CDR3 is TGTGCCAGCAGCCAAGGCGGACCCTACGAGCAGTACTTC. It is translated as CASSQGGPYEQYF. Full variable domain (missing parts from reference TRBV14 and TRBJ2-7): EAGVTQFPSHSVIEKGQTVTLRCDPISGHDNLYWYRRVMGKEIKFLLHFVKESKQDESGMPNNRFLAERTGGTYSTLKVQPAELEDSGVYFCASSQGGPYEQYFGPGTRLTVT.

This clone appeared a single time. CDR3 DNA: TGTGCCAGCAGTCTCCCGGGCCCGATCGTGGCGTACGAGCAGTACTTC. This codes for CASSLPGPIVAYEQYF. This sequence joins TRBV28 and TRBJ2-7; unclear D gene. This CDR3 has 16 amino acids. Trimming left V 5 bases short and J 4 bases short, with 21 bases between. Germline V gene sequence: CDR1 MDHEN, CDR2 SYDVKM.

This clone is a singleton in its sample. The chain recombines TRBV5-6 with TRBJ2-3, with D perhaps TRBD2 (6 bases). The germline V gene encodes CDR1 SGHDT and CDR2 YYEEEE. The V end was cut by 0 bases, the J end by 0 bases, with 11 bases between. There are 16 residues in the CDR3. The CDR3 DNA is TGTGCCAGCAGCTTGGGGAGGGTAGTGAGCACAGATACGCAGTATTTT. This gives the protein CASSLGRVVSTDTQYF.

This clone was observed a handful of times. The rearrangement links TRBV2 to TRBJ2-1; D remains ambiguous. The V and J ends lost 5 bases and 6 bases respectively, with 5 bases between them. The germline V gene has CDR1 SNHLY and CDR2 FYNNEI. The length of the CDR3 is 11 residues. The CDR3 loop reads CASSITNEQFF. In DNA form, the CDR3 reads TGTGCCAGCAGTATTACCAATGAGCAGTTCTTC.

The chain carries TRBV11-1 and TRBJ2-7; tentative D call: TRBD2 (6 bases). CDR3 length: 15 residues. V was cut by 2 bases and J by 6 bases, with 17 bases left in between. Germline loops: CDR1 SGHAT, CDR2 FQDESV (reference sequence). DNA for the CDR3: TGTGCCAGCAGCTTACTCTCGACCCAAGCGGGCGAGCAGTACTTC. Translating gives CASSLLSTQAGEQYF.

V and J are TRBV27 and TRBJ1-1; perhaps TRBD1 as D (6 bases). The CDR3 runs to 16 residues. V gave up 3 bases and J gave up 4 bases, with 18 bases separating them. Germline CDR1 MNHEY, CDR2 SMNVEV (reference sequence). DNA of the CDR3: TGTGCCAGCAGTTTTGACAGGACGGTATCGTCCACTGAAGCTTTCTTT. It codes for CASSFDRTVSSTEAFF.

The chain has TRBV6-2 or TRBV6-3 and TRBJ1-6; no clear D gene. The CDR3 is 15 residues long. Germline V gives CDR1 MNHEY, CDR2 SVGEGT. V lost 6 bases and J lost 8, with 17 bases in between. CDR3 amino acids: CASSLQPQSDSPLHF. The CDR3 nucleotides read TGTGCCAGCAGCCTACAGCCTCAATCAGATTCACCCCTCCACTTT.

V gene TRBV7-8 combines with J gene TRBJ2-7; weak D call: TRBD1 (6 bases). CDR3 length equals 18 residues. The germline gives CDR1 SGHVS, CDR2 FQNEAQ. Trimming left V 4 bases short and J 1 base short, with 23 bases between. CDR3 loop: CASSSTYLTGINSYEQYF. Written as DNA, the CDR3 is TGTGCCAGCAGCTCTACCTATCTTACAGGGATTAATTCCTACGAGCAGTACTTC.